Each of the 6 T cell receptor beta chains below was sequenced from the same sample in a study of Graves' ophthalmopathy and Graves' hyperthyroidism. The authors amplified TCR beta CDR3 regions, and they did so from RNA transcripts for repertoire sequencing. After a first-round RT-PCR with HTBI primers, a second-round multiplex PCR was run. TCRdb independently ran MiXCR on the multiplex PCR reads; one entry per CDR3 protein. Here the sample spans hundreds of thousands of distinct CDR3 sequences, approximately 40% being singletons. The sequenced sample was peripheral blood. These receptor sequences come from an adult man with Graves' ophthalmopathy.

The chain links TRBV7-2 to TRBJ1-5, with 11 bases identical to TRBD1. This CDR3 is 20 amino acids long. With V trimmed by 2 bases and J by 2 bases, 14 bases remained unmatched. Germline lookup yields CDR1 SGHTA and CDR2 FQGNSA. CDR3 sequence (DNA): TGTGCCAGCAGCTTAAATCCGAGGGACAGGGGGATCCTCGGCAATCAGCCCCAGCATTTT. This translates into CASSLNPRDRGILGNQPQHF.

This clonotype was seen many times. V is TRBV29-1 and J is TRBJ1-2; 7 positions match TRBD1. The CDR3 has 13 residues. V gave up 5 bases and J gave up 7 bases; unmatched junction bases: 10. CDR1 SQVTM and CDR2 ANQGSEA come from the germline V gene. This CDR3 is CSVLEGALGGYTF. In DNA, the CDR3 is TGCAGCGTTTTGGAGGGGGCGCTAGGTGGCTACACCTTC. The full variable domain, its missing parts supplied by reference TRBV29-1 and TRBJ1-2, is SAVISQKPSRDICQRGTSLTIQCQVDSQVTMMFWYRQQPGQSLTLIATANQGSEATYESGFVIDKFPISRPNLTFSTLTVSNMSPEDSSIYLCSVLEGALGGYTFGSGTRLTVV.

This clonotype has a count of ten or more. The chain couples TRBV29-1 to TRBJ2-5; D may be TRBD1 (5 bases). The CDR3 loop spans 13 amino acids. In germline, CDR1 is SQVTM, CDR2 ANQGSEA. V lost 5 bases, J lost 5 bases, and 15 bases lay in between. DNA of the CDR3: TGCAGCGTTAGGGGTAGACTCAGGGAGACCCAGTACTTC. It specifies CSVRGRLRETQYF.

This clonotype has a handful of counts. V and J are TRBV7-9 and TRBJ2-2; 10 nucleotides match TRBD1. The CDR3 extends over 15 amino acids. With 5 bases clipped from V and 6 bases from J, the junction kept 6 bases outside the gene matches. The germline V gene has CDR1 SEHNR and CDR2 FQNEAQ (reference sequence). CDR3 in amino acids: CASSVGTGVAGELFF. The CDR3 coding sequence is TGTGCCAGCAGCGTAGGGACAGGGGTCGCCGGGGAGCTGTTTTTT. The entire variable domain, with the rest obtained from reference TRBV7-9 and TRBJ2-2, is as follows: DTGVSQNPRHKITKRGQNVTFRCDPISEHNRLYWYRQTLGQGPEFLTYFQNEAQLEKSRLLSDRFSAERPKGSFSTLEIQRTEQGDSAMYLCASSVGTGVAGELFFGEGSRLTVL.

V is TRBV2 and J is TRBJ2-2, with 9 bases matching TRBD1. This CDR3 region has 15 residues. The ends lost 4 bases at V and 4 bases at J; junction bases unmatched: 4. The germline V gene has CDR1 SNHLY and CDR2 FYNNEI. CDR3 nucleotides: TGTGCCAGCAGTGGGGACAGGGAGGGCACCGGGGAGCTGTTTTTT. Encoded protein: CASSGDREGTGELFF.

This clonotype was recorded many times. V is TRBV10-3 and J is TRBJ1-3; weak D call: TRBD1 (5 bases). V was pared by 7 bases and J by 0 bases, with 13 bases between. This CDR3 comprises 15 residues. Germline values: CDR1 ENHRY, CDR2 SYGVKD. The CDR3 loop is CAITGDVNSGNTIYF. CDR3 bases: TGTGCCATCACCGGGGACGTCAACTCTGGAAACACCATATATTTT.